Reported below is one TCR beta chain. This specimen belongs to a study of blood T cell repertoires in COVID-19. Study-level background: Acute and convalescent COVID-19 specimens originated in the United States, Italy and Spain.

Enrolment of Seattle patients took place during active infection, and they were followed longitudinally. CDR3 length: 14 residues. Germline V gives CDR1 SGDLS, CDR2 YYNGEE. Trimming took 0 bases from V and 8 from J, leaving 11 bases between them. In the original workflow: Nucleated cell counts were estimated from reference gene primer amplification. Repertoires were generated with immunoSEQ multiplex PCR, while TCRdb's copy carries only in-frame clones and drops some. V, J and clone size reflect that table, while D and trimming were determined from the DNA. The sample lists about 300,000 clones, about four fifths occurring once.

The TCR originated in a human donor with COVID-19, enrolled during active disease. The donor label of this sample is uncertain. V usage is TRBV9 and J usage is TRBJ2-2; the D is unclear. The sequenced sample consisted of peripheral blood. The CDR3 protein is CASSVESVLGELFF. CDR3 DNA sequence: TGTGCCAGCAGCGTAGAGAGCGTCTTGGGGGAGCTGTTTTTT.